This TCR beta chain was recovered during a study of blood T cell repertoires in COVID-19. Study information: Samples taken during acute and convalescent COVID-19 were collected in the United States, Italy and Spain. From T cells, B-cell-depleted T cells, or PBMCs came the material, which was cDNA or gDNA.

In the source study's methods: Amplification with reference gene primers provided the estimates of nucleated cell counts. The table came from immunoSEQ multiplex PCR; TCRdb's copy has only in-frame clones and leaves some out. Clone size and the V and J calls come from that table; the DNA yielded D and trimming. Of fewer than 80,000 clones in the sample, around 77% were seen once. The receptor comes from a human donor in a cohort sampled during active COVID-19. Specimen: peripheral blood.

The CDR3 loop reads CASSPIRTSQETQYF. In DNA form, the CDR3 reads TGTGCCAGTAGCCCTATTCGGACATCCCAAGAGACCCAGTACTTC. The rearrangement links TRBV19 to TRBJ2-5; perhaps TRBD1 as D (5 bases). V lost 6 bases and J 1 base, leaving 15 bases between the germline ends. Germline loops: CDR1 LNHDA, CDR2 SQIVND (reference sequence). This CDR3 has 15 residues.